Listed below are T cell receptor beta chains from one sample, sequenced in a study of blood T cell repertoires in COVID-19. Only in-frame clones appear in the TCRdb table, and some are missing; sequencing was by immunoSEQ multiplex PCR. Of about 480,000 clones in the sample, roughly 91% were seen once. Sequencing input: peripheral blood. These receptors came from a woman aged 45-59 years with COVID-19, enrolled during active disease. Both conserved end residues are part of each CDR3. D genes are given only for firm matches. Only part of the rows carry a size: once, few, many, or a class if the clone is expanded.

v_gene	abundance	d_gene	j_gene	CDR3aa	CDR3nt
TRBV28	many	NA	TRBJ1-2	CASSLPLNYGYTF	TGTGCCAGCAGTTTACCTCTTAACTATGGCTACACCTTC
TRBV5-1	NA	NA	TRBJ1-4	CASSLVGATNEKLFF	TGCGCCAGCAGCTTGGTGGGAGCAACTAATGAAAAACTGTTTTTT
TRBV30	once	TRBD1	TRBJ2-2	CARTGNTGELFF	TGTGCCCGGACAGGGAACACCGGGGAGCTGTTTTTT
TRBV19	NA	TRBD1	TRBJ1-4	CASSIRGQRNEKLFF	TGTGCCAGTAGTATCAGGGGACAGCGTAATGAAAAACTGTTTTTT
TRBV19	NA	TRBD2	TRBJ2-1	CASSIRDIRLAGGLGEQFF	TGTGCCAGTAGTATAAGGGACATAAGACTAGCGGGGGGGCTGGGTGAGCAGTTCTTC
TRBV7-8	few	NA	TRBJ1-2	CASSLLNYGYTF	TGTGCCAGCAGCCTACTTAACTATGGCTACACCTTC
TRBV5-4	NA	NA	TRBJ2-2	CASSFGTTNTGELFF	TGTGCCAGCAGCTTTGGAACTACAAACACCGGGGAGCTGTTTTTT
TRBV5-6	NA	NA	TRBJ1-2	CASSLGEDTIYYGYTF	TGTGCCAGCAGCTTGGGGGAGGACACTATTTACTATGGCTACACCTTC
TRBV5-1	few	NA	TRBJ1-5	CASSHSGENQPQHF	TGCGCCAGCAGCCACTCTGGGGAGAATCAGCCCCAGCATTTT
TRBV5-1	NA	NA	TRBJ1-1	CASSLTDNTEAFF	TGCGCCAGCAGCTTGACAGATAACACTGAAGCTTTCTTT
TRBV12-5	NA	NA	TRBJ1-5	CASGRDNPKPQHF	TGTGCTAGTGGTCGGGACAATCCTAAGCCCCAGCATTTT
TRBV19	NA	TRBD1	TRBJ2-7	CASSFNQQGAYEQYF	TGTGCCAGTAGTTTTAATCAACAGGGGGCTTACGAGCAGTACTTC
TRBV18	NA	TRBD2	TRBJ2-7	CASSPPSGLAGEQYF	TGTGCCAGCTCACCACCGTCGGGACTAGCGGGTGAGCAGTACTTC
TRBV5-6	NA	TRBD1	TRBJ2-7	CASSPNPGQGIYEQYF	TGTGCCAGCAGCCCAAACCCCGGACAGGGAATCTACGAGCAGTACTTC
TRBV2	NA	NA	TRBJ1-1	CASSHRASNTEAFF	TGTGCCAGCAGCCACAGGGCCTCAAACACTGAAGCTTTCTTT
TRBV5-1	NA	TRBD2	TRBJ2-7	CASSSYTSGGAGFYEQYF	TGCGCCAGCAGCTCCTATACTAGCGGGGGCGCGGGGTTCTACGAGCAGTACTTC
TRBV24-1	NA	NA	TRBJ2-1	CATSYYNEQFF	TGTGCCACCAGTTACTACAATGAGCAGTTCTTC
TRBV9	NA	TRBD1	TRBJ2-1	CASSPDGTGLHEQFF	TGTGCCAGCAGCCCCGACGGGACAGGGCTCCATGAGCAGTTCTTC
TRBV5-4	once	NA	TRBJ1-2	CASSLDRPYGYTF	TGTGCCAGCAGCTTGGACAGGCCCTATGGCTACACCTTC
TRBV2	NA	NA	TRBJ1-2	CASLRDSNYGYTF	TGTGCCAGCCTCAGGGATTCTAACTATGGCTACACCTTC
TRBV19	NA	TRBD2	TRBJ2-7	CASSPSGGLSEQYF	TGTGCCAGTAGTCCTAGCGGGGGCTTGAGCGAGCAGTACTTC
TRBV28	NA	NA	TRBJ2-7	CASREQGRTYEQYF	TGTGCCAGCAGGGAGCAGGGTAGAACCTACGAGCAGTACTTC
TRBV6-5	NA	NA	TRBJ1-5	CASLRRGYNQPQHF	TGTGCCAGCCTAAGGAGAGGATACAATCAGCCCCAGCATTTT
TRBV10-1	NA	NA	TRBJ1-3	CASSKSSGGNTIYF	TGCGCCAGCAGCAAATCCAGCGGTGGAAACACCATATATTTT
TRBV5-1	NA	NA	TRBJ2-5	CASSLSPSEETQYF	TGCGCCAGCAGCTTGAGTCCTAGCGAAGAGACCCAGTACTTC
TRBV18	NA	NA	TRBJ1-1	CASSPLAESNTEAFF	TGTGCCAGCTCACCACTAGCAGAATCTAACACTGAAGCTTTCTTT
TRBV24-1	NA	TRBD1	TRBJ2-3	CATSDYSGQVGDTQYF	TGTGCCACCAGTGATTACTCGGGACAGGTAGGAGATACGCAGTATTTT
TRBV6-6	NA	TRBD2	TRBJ2-1	CASSLLAGPSYNEQFF	TGTGCCAGCAGTTTACTAGCGGGACCCTCCTACAATGAGCAGTTCTTC
TRBV4-2	NA	NA	TRBJ1-3	CASSREWGAGNTIYF	TGTGCCAGCAGCCGTGAGTGGGGCGCAGGAAACACCATATATTTT
TRBV6-5	NA	NA	TRBJ1-1	CASSYEFSGGNTEAFF	TGTGCCAGCAGTTACGAGTTCTCGGGGGGGAACACTGAAGCTTTCTTT
TRBV7-9	NA	NA	TRBJ1-6	CAVVAYNSPLHF	TGTGCCGTTGTCGCCTATAATTCACCCCTCCACTTT
TRBV9	NA	NA	TRBJ2-7	CASSVQPGTYEQYF	TGTGCCAGCAGCGTACAGCCAGGGACATACGAGCAGTACTTC
TRBV28	once	NA	TRBJ1-2	CALGGDLRGYGYTF	TGTGCCCTGGGCGGGGACCTCCGGGGCTATGGCTACACCTTC
TRBV27	few	NA	TRBJ1-6	CASSTNRGALHF	TGTGCCAGCAGCACAAACCGGGGGGCCCTCCACTTT
TRBV27	NA	TRBD1	TRBJ1-6	CASTLTGNSSPLHF	TGTGCCAGCACCCTGACAGGGAATAGTTCACCCCTCCACTTT
TRBV2	NA	NA	TRBJ1-2	CASSEGLNYGYTF	TGTGCCAGCAGTGAAGGACTGAACTATGGCTACACCTTC
TRBV7-2	NA	TRBD1	TRBJ2-2	CASSLVPRGSGELFF	TGTGCCAGCAGCTTAGTTCCCAGGGGGAGCGGGGAGCTGTTTTTT
TRBV7-8	NA	TRBD1	TRBJ1-2	CASSTGGQGLGYTF	TGTGCCAGCAGCACTGGAGGACAGGGGCTTGGCTACACCTTC
TRBV24-1	NA	TRBD2	TRBJ2-3	CATSEISGGADTQYF	TGTGCCACCAGTGAAATTAGCGGGGGAGCAGATACGCAGTATTTT
TRBV24-1	NA	TRBD1	TRBJ1-2	CATSDTVYQGAPLNYGYTF	TGTGCCACCAGTGATACAGTATACCAGGGGGCCCCCCTCAACTATGGCTACACCTTC
TRBV7-2	NA	NA	TRBJ2-5	CASRGPSQETQYF	TGTGCCAGCCGAGGTCCATCACAAGAGACCCAGTACTTC
TRBV19	NA	NA	TRBJ1-3	CASSAQGSGNTIYF	TGTGCCAGTAGTGCCCAGGGGTCTGGAAACACCATATATTTT
TRBV5-5	NA	NA	TRBJ2-6	CASSPAGANVLTF	TGTGCCAGCAGCCCAGCTGGGGCCAACGTCCTGACTTTC
TRBV21-1	NA	NA	TRBJ1-2	CASLMGPVYGYTF	TGTGCCAGTCTGATGGGGCCCGTCTATGGCTACACCTTC
TRBV6-2/TRBV6-3	NA	NA	TRBJ2-5	CASSSGTLQETQYF	TGTGCCAGCAGCTCCGGGACACTCCAAGAGACCCAGTACTTC
TRBV5-8	NA	TRBD1	TRBJ2-7	CASSSRQGLGEQYF	TGTGCCAGCAGCTCTAGACAGGGTTTAGGCGAGCAGTACTTC
TRBV5-1	NA	NA	TRBJ2-7	CASSLSGSSYEQYF	TGCGCCAGCAGCTTGAGTGGGAGCTCCTACGAGCAGTACTTC
TRBV7-9	NA	NA	TRBJ2-7	CASSLEDGADKQYF	TGTGCCAGCAGCTTAGAGGATGGGGCGGACAAGCAGTACTTC
TRBV19	NA	NA	TRBJ1-5	CASSTTDQPFQPQHF	TGTGCCAGTAGTACTACAGATCAACCTTTCCAGCCCCAGCATTTT
TRBV13	NA	NA	TRBJ1-1	CASSFTTSGTEAFF	TGTGCCAGCAGCTTTACCACCTCGGGCACTGAAGCTTTCTTT
TRBV29-1	NA	TRBD1	TRBJ1-5	CSVIHRGFHNQPQHF	TGCAGTGTCATACACAGGGGCTTTCATAATCAGCCCCAGCATTTT
TRBV27	NA	TRBD1	TRBJ1-2	CASSLAGQGGGYTF	TGTGCCAGCAGTTTAGCCGGACAGGGAGGTGGCTACACCTTC
TRBV5-1	NA	TRBD1	TRBJ2-5	CASSWRGQGKETQYF	TGCGCCAGCAGCTGGAGAGGACAGGGTAAAGAGACCCAGTACTTC
TRBV2	NA	NA	TRBJ2-7	CASGTSYTYEQYF	TGTGCCAGCGGGACATCTTATACCTACGAGCAGTACTTC
TRBV5-1	NA	NA	TRBJ1-3	CASSSGNTIYF	TGCGCCAGCAGCTCGGGAAACACCATATATTTT
TRBV10-3	NA	NA	TRBJ1-5	CAIRAGTNSNQPQHF	TGTGCCATCAGGGCAGGGACTAATAGCAATCAGCCCCAGCATTTT
TRBV30	NA	NA	TRBJ1-5	CAWSVGGNQPQHF	TGTGCCTGGAGTGTGGGAGGCAATCAGCCCCAGCATTTT
TRBV5-1	NA	NA	TRBJ1-4	CASSFSLRSGGATEKLFF	TGCGCCAGCAGCTTTTCGCTTAGGTCTGGCGGGGCGACTGAAAAACTGTTTTTT
TRBV4-1	few	NA	TRBJ1-4	CASSQGASRTDSEKLFF	TGCGCCAGCAGCCAAGGAGCGTCGAGGACAGACTCTGAAAAACTGTTTTTT